The text below deals with one TCR beta chain. Primers included in the PCR were 60 Vbeta and 13 Jbeta primers. Profiling relied on immunoSEQ multiplex PCR, and the TCRdb table lists in-frame clones only, not all of them. The table includes 180,000 or so clones, just under 80% detected once. This entry comes from a study of cytomegalovirus exposure and HLA in healthy donors. Study overall: Earlier work reported around 110 million unique TCR beta sequences from about 190 million T cells. Early on, a data release was issued that held roughly 80 million unique TCRs from HLA-typed donors.

The source of this sequence is a woman aged 25 to 45 in good health and CMV-seronegative. Sequenced: PBMCs.

The CDR3 bases are TGTGCCAGCAGACCAAGACAGGGGCTATCCACCGGGGAGCTGTTTTTT. Translation: CASRPRQGLSTGELFF. This chain connects TRBV5-8 to TRBJ2-2; 8 bases agree with TRBD1. V lost 5 bases to trimming and J lost 4 bases; unmatched junction nucleotides: 10. Germline assignment: CDR1 SGHTS and CDR2 YDEGEE. CDR3 size: 16 residues.